The TCR beta chain described here comes from a study of long-term antiretroviral therapy in people with HIV. V lost 5 bases, J lost 7 bases, and 8 bases stayed unmatched. CDR3 size: 15 residues. CDR1 is LNHDA and CDR2 is SQIVND in the germline V gene (reference sequence). Study observations and caveats: Therapy changes, viral resistance and ART adherence were not documented in the available data. Compared with controls, HIV repertoires showed narrower CDR3 length ranges.

Running of the v3.0 immunoSEQ assay took place at survey level. Clones were read by immunoSEQ multiplex PCR, and TCRdb kept only the in-frame ones, dropping some. The sample lists some 34,000 clones; about 96% were seen once. This clone has more than one count but fewer than ten. What it recognizes is unknown. V is TRBV19 and J is TRBJ1-5; 10 positions match TRBD1. The receptor was derived from a man aged 25 to 40 with HIV. The source was unsorted PBMCs, collected around 6.6 years after starting antiretroviral therapy. CDR3 bases: TGTGCCAGTAGTCTTCCGGGACAGGGGAGGCAGCCCCAGCATTTT. Its protein is CASSLPGQGRQPQHF.